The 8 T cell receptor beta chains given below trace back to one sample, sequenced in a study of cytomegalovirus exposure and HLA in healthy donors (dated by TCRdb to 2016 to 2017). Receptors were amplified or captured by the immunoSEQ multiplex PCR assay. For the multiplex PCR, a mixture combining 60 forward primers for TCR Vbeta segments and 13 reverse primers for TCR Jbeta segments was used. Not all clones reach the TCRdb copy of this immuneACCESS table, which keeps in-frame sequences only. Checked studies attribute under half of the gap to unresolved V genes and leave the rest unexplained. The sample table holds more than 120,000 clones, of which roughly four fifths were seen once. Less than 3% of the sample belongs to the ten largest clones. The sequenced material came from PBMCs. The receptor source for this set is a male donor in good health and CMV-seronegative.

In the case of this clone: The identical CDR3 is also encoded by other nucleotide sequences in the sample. CDR3 sequence (DNA): TGTGCCAGCAGCCGACCAGGACTAGGAAACTACGAGCAGTACTTC. It codes for CASSRPGLGNYEQYF. The chain links TRBV7-9 to TRBJ2-7, with TRBD2 matching over 7 bases. Germline V gives CDR1 SEHNR, CDR2 FQNEAQ (reference sequence). V lost 5 bases and J lost 3; bases outside the gene matches: 10. The CDR3 sequence is 15 residues long.

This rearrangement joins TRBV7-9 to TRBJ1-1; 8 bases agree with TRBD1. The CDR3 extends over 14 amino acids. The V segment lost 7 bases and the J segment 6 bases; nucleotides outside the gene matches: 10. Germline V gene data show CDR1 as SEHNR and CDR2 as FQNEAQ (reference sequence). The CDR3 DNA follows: TGTGCCAGCACCACCTTGACAGGGGTGGCTGAAGCTTTCTTT. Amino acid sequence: CASTTLTGVAEAFF.

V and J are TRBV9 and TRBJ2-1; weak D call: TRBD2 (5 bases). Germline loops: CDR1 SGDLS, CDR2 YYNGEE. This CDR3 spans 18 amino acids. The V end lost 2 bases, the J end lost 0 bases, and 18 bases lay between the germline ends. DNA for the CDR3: TGTGCCAGCAGCGTTTGGGCTAGCTCAGAAAGCTCCTACAATGAGCAGTTCTTC. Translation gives CASSVWASSESSYNEQFF.

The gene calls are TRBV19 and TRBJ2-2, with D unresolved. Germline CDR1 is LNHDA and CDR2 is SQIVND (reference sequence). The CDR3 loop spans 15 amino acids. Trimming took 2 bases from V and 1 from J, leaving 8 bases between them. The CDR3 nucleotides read TGTGCCAGTAGTATAAGAGGTGTGAACACCGGGGAGCTGTTTTTT. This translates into CASSIRGVNTGELFF.

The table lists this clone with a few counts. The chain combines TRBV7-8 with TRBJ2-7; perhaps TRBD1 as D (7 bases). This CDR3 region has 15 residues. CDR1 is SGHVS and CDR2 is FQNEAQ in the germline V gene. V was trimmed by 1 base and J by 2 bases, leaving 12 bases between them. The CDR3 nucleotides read TGTGCCAGCAGCTTAGGGGGGGACAGCCCCTACGAGCAGTACTTC. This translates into CASSLGGDSPYEQYF.

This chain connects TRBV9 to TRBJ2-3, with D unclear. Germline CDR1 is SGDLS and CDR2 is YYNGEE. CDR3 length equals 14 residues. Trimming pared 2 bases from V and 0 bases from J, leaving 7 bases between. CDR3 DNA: TGTGCCAGCAGCGTGTACGGGAGCACAGATACGCAGTATTTT. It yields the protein CASSVYGSTDTQYF.

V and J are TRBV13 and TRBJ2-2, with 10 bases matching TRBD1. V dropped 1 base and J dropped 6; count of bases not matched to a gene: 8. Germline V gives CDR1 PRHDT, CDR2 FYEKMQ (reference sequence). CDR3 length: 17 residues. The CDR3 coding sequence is TGTGCCAGCAGCTTAGTACAGACAGGGGGCGCCGCCGGGGAGCTGTTTTTT. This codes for CASSLVQTGGAAGELFF.

The CDR3 region is CASSQISGLPYEQYF. As DNA, the CDR3 is TGTGCCAGCAGTCAGATTTCGGGACTCCCCTACGAGCAGTACTTC. This chain connects TRBV27 to TRBJ2-7; TRBD2 might be the D (6 bases). Trimming cost V 5 bases and J 2 bases, with 16 bases left between them. The germline CDR1 and CDR2 sequences are MNHEY and SMNVEV (reference sequence). This CDR3 is 15 amino acids long.